This T cell receptor (beta chain) was documented in a study of blood T cell repertoires in COVID-19. For the study at large: Material from acute and convalescent COVID-19 was sourced from the United States, Italy and Spain. The analysed material was cDNA or gDNA that came from T cells, B-cell-depleted T cells, or PBMCs.

Trimming shortened V by 3 bases and J by 0 bases, and 12 bases separated the two germline ends. The CDR3 extends over 16 amino acids. Germline assignment: CDR1 SGHNT and CDR2 YENEEA. Original processing methods: Amplified reference gene primers provided the basis for estimating nucleated cell counts. Repertoires were generated with immunoSEQ multiplex PCR, while TCRdb's copy carries only in-frame clones and drops some. Clone size and V and J calls were adopted from that table, with D and trimming inferred from the DNA. Here the sample spans around 110,000 clones, around four fifths being singletons. This clone has a handful of counts.

The material sequenced was peripheral blood. The chain combines TRBV11-3 with TRBJ1-3; D is undetermined. This TCR derives from a man aged 65 to 79 with active or convalescent COVID-19. The CDR3 loop is CASSFDRGSSGNTIYF. In DNA form, the CDR3 reads TGTGCCAGCAGCTTTGATCGGGGAAGCTCTGGAAACACCATATATTTT.